Below, one T cell receptor beta chain is given with its context. Its specificity is unknown. MiXCR was run by TCRdb on the RT-PCR reads, yielding one entry per CDR3 protein. Of fewer than 550,000 distinct CDR3 sequences in the sample, about 25% were seen once. The data were taken from a study of response to subunit inactivated influenza vaccine. The ends were cut back, 5 bases at V and 1 base at J, with 12 bases in the middle. Germline V CDR1 and CDR2: MNHEY, SMNVEV (reference sequence). This CDR3 spans 14 amino acids. Study conclusions and caveats: Only a handful of new T cells, the authors suggested, are recruited with each seasonal influenza vaccination.

The V and J genes are TRBV27 and TRBJ2-7, with a possible D match to TRBD1 (6 bases). Here the sequenced sample was CD4+ T cells sorted from PBMCs, taken around 5 days after vaccination. This sequence was found in a man over 45 who received an inactivated influenza vaccine. The CDR3 region is CASSARGSSYEQYF. The CDR3 DNA reads TGTGCCAGCAGTGCCAGGGGCAGTTCCTACGAGCAGTACTTC.